This T cell receptor beta chain was identified during a study of blood T cell repertoires in COVID-19. Across the study: Whether acute or convalescent, the COVID-19 samples came from the United States, Italy and Spain. The analysed material was cDNA or gDNA that came from T cells, B-cell-depleted T cells, or PBMCs.

CDR3 size: 14 residues. V lost 0 bases to trimming and J lost 6 bases, with 10 bases between them. Germline CDR1 reads SGDLS; CDR2 reads YYNGEE. Under the authors' procedure: Counts of nucleated cells, estimated from reference gene primer amplification, were obtained. Using immunoSEQ multiplex PCR, the repertoire was profiled, and TCRdb retains in-frame clones only, with some absent. V, J and clone size were drawn from that table, and D and trimming were deduced from the DNA. The sample has around 300,000 clones; roughly 86% are singletons. The chain is built from TRBV9 and TRBJ1-5; D is unclear. The origin of this receptor is a man between 18 and 29 years old with active or convalescent COVID-19. Sequences were obtained from peripheral blood. The CDR3 region is CASSVDQEGQPQHF. In nucleotides, the CDR3 is TGTGCCAGCAGCGTAGATCAGGAGGGTCAGCCCCAGCATTTT.